Below, one T cell receptor beta chain is given with its context. The data are from a study of blood T cell repertoires in COVID-19. Study details: PBMCs, B-cell-depleted T cells, or T cells were the source of the cDNA or gDNA that made up the material.

Per the original data handling: Amplification from reference gene primers served as the basis for estimated nucleated cell counts. The method was immunoSEQ multiplex PCR; TCRdb's version includes in-frame clones alone and lacks a portion of them. For V, J and clone size, that table is used; D and trimming come from the DNA. The sample consists of over 100,000 clones, more than 80% of them appearing once. Losses at the gene ends were 5 bases for V and 10 bases for J; bases not matched to a gene: 3. The CDR3 extends over 14 amino acids. Germline lookup yields CDR1 SGHAT and CDR2 FQNNGV. Sequenced material: peripheral blood. The chain combines TRBV11-2 with TRBJ1-6, with 12 bases fitting TRBD1. This clonotype originated in a human donor in a cohort sampled during active COVID-19. DNA for the CDR3: TGTGCCAGCAGCCAGGGACAGGGGGCCTCACCCCTCCACTTT. Its translation is CASSQGQGASPLHF.